This paragraph reports one T cell receptor beta chain. No antigen is known for it. The data were taken from a study of T cells after yellow fever vaccination. Study-level results: Subsequent to the booster, the majority of primary-vaccination clones reappeared (about 97% CD4, 85% to 90% CD8). Few clonotypes appeared in both CD4 and CD8 compartments.

V dropped 4 bases and J dropped 1; count of bases not matched to a gene: 5. The CDR3 spans 16 residues. CDR1 is DFQATT, CDR2 SNEGSKA, per germline (reference sequence). TCRdb re-called the 5' RACE reads with MiXCR, one entry per CDR3 protein. Among fewer than 400,000 distinct CDR3 sequences, around 6.5% were seen once, and the ten largest hold approximately 16%. The sample in question was PBMCs, obtained 5 days after the yellow fever booster vaccination. The receptor's source is a man aged 25-45 years who received the YFV17D yellow fever vaccine. The chain is built from TRBV20-1 and TRBJ2-5; TRBD2 agrees at 14 bases. This chain's CDR3 is CSATGTSGRGQETQYF. In nucleotides, the CDR3 is TGCAGTGCTACGGGGACTAGCGGGAGAGGCCAAGAGACCCAGTACTTC.